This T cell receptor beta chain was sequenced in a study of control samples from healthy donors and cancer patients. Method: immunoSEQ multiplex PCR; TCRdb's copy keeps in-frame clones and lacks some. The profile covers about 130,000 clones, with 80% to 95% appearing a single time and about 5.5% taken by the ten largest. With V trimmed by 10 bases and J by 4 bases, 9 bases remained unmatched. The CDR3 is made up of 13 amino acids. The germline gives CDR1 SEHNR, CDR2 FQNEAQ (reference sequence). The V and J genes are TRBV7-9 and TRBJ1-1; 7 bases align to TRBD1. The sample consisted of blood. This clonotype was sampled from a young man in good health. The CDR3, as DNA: TGTGCCATCGCACGCTCAGGGGGCACTGAAGCTTTCTTT. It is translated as CAIARSGGTEAFF.